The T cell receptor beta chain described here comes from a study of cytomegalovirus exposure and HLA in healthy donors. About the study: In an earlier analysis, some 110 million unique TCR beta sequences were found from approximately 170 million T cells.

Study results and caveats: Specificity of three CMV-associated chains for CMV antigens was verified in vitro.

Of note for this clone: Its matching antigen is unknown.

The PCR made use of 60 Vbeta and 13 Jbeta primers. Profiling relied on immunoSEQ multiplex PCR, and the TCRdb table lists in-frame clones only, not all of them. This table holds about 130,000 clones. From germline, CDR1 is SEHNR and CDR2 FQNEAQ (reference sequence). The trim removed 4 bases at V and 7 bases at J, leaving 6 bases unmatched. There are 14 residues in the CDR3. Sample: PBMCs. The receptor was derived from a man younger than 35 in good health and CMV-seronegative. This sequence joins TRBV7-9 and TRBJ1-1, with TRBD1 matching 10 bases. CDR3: CASSSRDRGGEAFF. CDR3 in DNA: TGTGCCAGCAGCTCCCGGGACAGGGGCGGTGAAGCTTTCTTT.